This T cell receptor (beta chain) was recorded in a study of OX40 agonist ivuxolimab in advanced cancers. Study as a whole: Patients' therapy was ivuxolimab, an antibody that acts as an agonist of OX40 (CD134). Participants, 82.7% male, averaged about 59 years of age, ranging from roughly 20 to 79.

Findings and limits, study-wide: The investigators did not determine what antigen specificity the expanded peripheral T cells had.

Patients who had autoimmune disease history or got systemic immunosuppression were left out. The method was immunoSEQ multiplex PCR; TCRdb's version includes in-frame clones alone and lacks a portion of them. The sample holds roughly 16,000 clones, roughly 72% seen once. CDR1 is SQVTM and CDR2 is ANQGSEA in the germline V gene. V was cut by 5 bases and J by 5 bases, with 16 bases left in between. This CDR3 has 15 residues. A note on this clone: Its matching antigen is unknown.

This receptor was identified in an adult with an advanced solid tumor such as melanoma, head and neck, liver or kidney cancer. This chain joins TRBV29-1 and TRBJ2-6; D uncertain. Sequencing used CD4+ or CD8+ T cells sorted from blood, obtained in a trial of the OX40 agonist ivuxolimab. CDR3 nucleotides: TGCAGCGTTAACGACTTTAAAAGTCGGGCCAACGTCCTGACTTTC. This codes for CSVNDFKSRANVLTF.